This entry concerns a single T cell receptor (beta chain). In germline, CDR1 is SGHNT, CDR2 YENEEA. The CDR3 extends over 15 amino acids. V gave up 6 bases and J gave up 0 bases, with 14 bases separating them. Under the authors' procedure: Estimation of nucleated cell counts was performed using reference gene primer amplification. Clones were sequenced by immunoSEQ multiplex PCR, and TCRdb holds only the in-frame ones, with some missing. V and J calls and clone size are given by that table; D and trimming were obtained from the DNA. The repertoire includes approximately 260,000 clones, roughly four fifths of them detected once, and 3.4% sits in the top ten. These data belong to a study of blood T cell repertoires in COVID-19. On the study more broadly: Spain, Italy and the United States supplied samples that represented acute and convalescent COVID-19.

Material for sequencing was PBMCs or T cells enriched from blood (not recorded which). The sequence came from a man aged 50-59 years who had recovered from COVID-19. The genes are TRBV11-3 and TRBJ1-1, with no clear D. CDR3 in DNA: TGTGCCAGCAGTTGGGAGGGCAGCATGAACACTGAAGCTTTCTTT. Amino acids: CASSWEGSMNTEAFF.